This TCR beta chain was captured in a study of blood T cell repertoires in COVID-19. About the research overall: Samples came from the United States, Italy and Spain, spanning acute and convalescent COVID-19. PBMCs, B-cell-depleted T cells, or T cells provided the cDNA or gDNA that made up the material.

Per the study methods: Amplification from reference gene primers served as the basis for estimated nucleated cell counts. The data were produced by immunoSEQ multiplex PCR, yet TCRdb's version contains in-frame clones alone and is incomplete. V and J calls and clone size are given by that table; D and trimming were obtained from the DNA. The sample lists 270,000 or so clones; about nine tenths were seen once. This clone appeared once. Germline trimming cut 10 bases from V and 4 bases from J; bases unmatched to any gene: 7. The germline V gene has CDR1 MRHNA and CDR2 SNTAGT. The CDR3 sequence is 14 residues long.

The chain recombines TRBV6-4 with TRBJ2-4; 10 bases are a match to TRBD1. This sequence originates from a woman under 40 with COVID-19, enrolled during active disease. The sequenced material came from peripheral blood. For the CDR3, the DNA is TGTGCCAAATCCGGGACAGGGGTTAAAAACATTCAGTACTTC. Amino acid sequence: CAKSGTGVKNIQYF.